This entry describes one TCR beta chain. The ends were cut back, 3 bases at V and 4 bases at J, with 14 bases in the middle. The length of the CDR3 is 15 residues. Germline V gives CDR1 LNHNV, CDR2 YYDKDF (reference sequence). The record originates from a study of cytomegalovirus exposure and HLA in healthy donors. In the PCR, 60 Vbeta and 13 Jbeta primers were used. The assay was immunoSEQ multiplex PCR, and TCRdb's table has in-frame clones only and misses some. Of around 180,000 clones listed, about 78% are singletons. Sequenced material: PBMCs. This rearrangement joins TRBV15 to TRBJ2-3; possible D gene TRBD2, 6 bases. The receptor was isolated from a man aged 55-75 years in good health and CMV-seronegative. The CDR3 loop is CATSRTRRLPDTQYF. DNA of the CDR3: TGTGCCACCAGCAGGACTAGACGGTTGCCAGATACGCAGTATTTT.